The TCR beta chain under discussion was sequenced for a study of T cells after yellow fever vaccination. The study's findings and limits: In FACS-sorted repertoires, abundant clonotypes from the bulk population could appear as contaminants. Clonotype sharing between CD4 and CD8 compartments was small.

V lost 2 bases and J lost 1, with 6 bases in between. The CDR3 is 13 residues long. Germline loops: CDR1 SGHRS, CDR2 YFSETQ. This clonotype was seen a single time. Its antigen is unidentified. Because the CDR3 is missing its conserved closing phenylalanine or tryptophan, this is likely a read error. In making TCR cDNA, 5'RACE template switching added a universal primer site and UMIs to it. A single record per CDR3 protein comes from TCRdb applying MiXCR to the 5' RACE reads. The table lists 500,000 to 650,000 distinct CDR3 sequences, around a sixth of them singletons, with roughly 17% in the top ten. The TCR was taken from a man in his late teens or twenties who received the YFV17D yellow fever vaccine. The chain joins TRBV5-1 to TRBJ2-5, with D unresolved. The sample here was PBMCs, taken around 5 days after the first yellow fever vaccination. The CDR3 here is CASSLNLQETQYC. CDR3 nucleotide sequence: TGCGCCAGCAGCTTAAACCTCCAAGAGACCCAGTACTGC.